This T cell receptor beta chain came from a study of T-cell memory formation after mild COVID-19. Study background: TCR clusters largely stayed donor specific.

Points from the study as a whole: Memory sampled before infection contained some responding clones, suggesting cross-reactive memory joined.

The CDR3 contains 15 residues. Germline CDR1 and CDR2: MNHEY and SVGEGT. Trimming removed 7 bases from V and 1 base from J; junction bases left unmatched: 8. As regards this clonotype: Its specificity is unknown.

Constant-segment-primed 5'RACE gave TCR alpha and TCR beta cDNA libraries with sample barcodes and UMIs. TCRdb re-called the 5' RACE reads with MiXCR, one entry per CDR3 protein. The sample carries 110,000 to 150,000 distinct CDR3 sequences, 13% to 15% recorded once. The TCR was taken from an adult woman who had mild COVID-19 (a few samples of this study predate the infection). Cell type and time point are not known. The chain carries TRBV6-2 or TRBV6-3 and TRBJ2-3; 7 nucleotides agree with TRBD1. Sequenced sample: PBMCs or a T cell subset sorted from them (not recorded which). This chain's CDR3 is CASNSGDSGTDTQYF. The CDR3, as DNA: TGTGCCAGCAACTCCGGGGACAGTGGCACAGATACGCAGTATTTT.